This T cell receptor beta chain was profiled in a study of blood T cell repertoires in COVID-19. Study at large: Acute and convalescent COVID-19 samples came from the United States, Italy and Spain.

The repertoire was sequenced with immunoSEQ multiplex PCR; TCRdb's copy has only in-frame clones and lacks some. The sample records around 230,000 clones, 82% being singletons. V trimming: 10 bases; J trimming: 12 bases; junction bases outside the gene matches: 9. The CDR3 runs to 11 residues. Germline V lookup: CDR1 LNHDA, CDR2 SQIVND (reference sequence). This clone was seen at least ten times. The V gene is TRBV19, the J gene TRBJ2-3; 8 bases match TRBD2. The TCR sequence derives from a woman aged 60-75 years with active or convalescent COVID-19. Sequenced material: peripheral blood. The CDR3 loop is CATRTGTSQYF. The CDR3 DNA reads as TGTGCCACCAGAACCGGGACTAGTCAGTATTTT. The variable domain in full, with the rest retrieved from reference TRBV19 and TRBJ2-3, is DGGITQSPKYLFRKEGQNVTLSCEQNLNHDAMYWYRQDPGQGLRLIYYSQIVNDFQKGDIAEGYSVSREKKESFPLTVTSAQKNPTAFYLCATRTGTSQYFGPGTRLTVL.